This entry lists 15 T cell receptor beta chains sequenced from one sample in a study of T cell responses to AZD1222 COVID-19 vaccine. Generated by immunoSEQ multiplex PCR, the TCRdb table keeps only in-frame clones and is missing some. The sample has around 80,000 clones; 85% to 95% are singletons. The source material was peripheral blood, sampled on day 0 of AZD1222 vaccination. These receptor sequences come from an adult in good health.

The rearrangement joins TRBV10-2 to TRBJ2-7; D is ambiguous. This CDR3 has 17 amino acids. CDR1 and CDR2 (germline): WSHSY, SAAADI. Trimming cost V 0 bases and J 2 bases, with 17 bases left between them. CDR3 in DNA: TGCGCCAGCAGTGAGTCACTGACGACGGAAAGAACCTACGAGCAGTACTTC. Translating gives CASSESLTTERTYEQYF.

The chain recombines TRBV6-1 with TRBJ1-2; no firm D call. CDR1 is MNHNS and CDR2 is SASEGT in the germline V gene. Trimming removed 2 bases at V and 11 bases at J, with 15 bases between. This CDR3 has 13 amino acids. Here the CDR3 reads CASSEFEGRGYTF. DNA for the CDR3: TGTGCCAGCAGTGAATTCGAAGGACGTGGGTACACCTTC.

This chain links TRBV19 with TRBJ1-1; D gene ambiguous. V was shortened by 3 bases and J by 2 bases, with 13 bases between the two germline ends. The CDR3 extends over 15 amino acids. Germline lookup yields CDR1 LNHDA and CDR2 SQIVND (reference sequence). DNA for the CDR3: TGTGCCAGTAGTATCGGAGAGACGAGAAACACTGAAGCTTTCTTT. Protein: CASSIGETRNTEAFF.

This chain links TRBV5-1 with TRBJ2-7, with 10 bases identical to TRBD1. Trimming at V came to 2 bases and at J to 9 bases, leaving 8 bases not matched to a gene. CDR3 length: 14 amino acids. Germline V gene data show CDR1 as SGHRS and CDR2 as YFSETQ. The CDR3 is CASSLETGGKGQYF. CDR3 DNA: TGCGCCAGCAGCTTAGAGACAGGGGGCAAGGGGCAGTACTTC.

The chain has TRBV6-5 and TRBJ2-7; D gene uncertain. This CDR3 has 15 amino acids. Germline CDR1 is MNHEY and CDR2 is SVGAGI. V lost 2 bases and J 5 bases, leaving 16 bases between the germline ends. The DNA for the CDR3 is TGTGCCAGCAGTTACCCGGGCCAAATCGGAGACGAGCAGTACTTC. Translating gives CASSYPGQIGDEQYF.

V is TRBV18 and J is TRBJ2-3; no firm D call. CDR3 length: 13 amino acids. V lost 3 bases to trimming and J lost 2 bases, with 6 bases between them. Germline V lookup: CDR1 KGHSH, CDR2 LQKENI. The CDR3 coding sequence is TGTGCCAGCTCACCCTCCCCCACAGATACGCAGTATTTT. This sequence encodes CASSPSPTDTQYF. Full variable domain (missing parts from reference TRBV18 and TRBJ2-3): NAGVMQNPRHLVRRRGQEARLRCSPMKGHSHVYWYRQLPEEGLKFMVYLQKENIIDESGMPKERFSAEFPKEGPSILRIQQVVRGDSAAYFCASSPSPTDTQYFGPGTRLTVL.

The rearrangement uses TRBV4-3 and TRBJ2-7; D uncertain. V gave up 1 base and J gave up 2 bases, with 15 bases separating them. The CDR3 has 16 residues. Germline lookup yields CDR1 LGHNA and CDR2 YSLEER. This chain's CDR3 is CASSQGPLASTYEQYF. The CDR3 DNA reads TGCGCCAGCAGCCAAGGACCCTTGGCCAGTACCTACGAGCAGTACTTC.

The chain recombines TRBV28 with TRBJ2-4, with D unresolved. CDR3 length equals 11 residues. Germline CDR1 MDHEN, CDR2 SYDVKM. V gave up 7 bases and J gave up 5 bases, with 6 bases separating them. CDR3 sequence: CASTAENIQYF. CDR3 DNA: TGTGCCAGCACGGCGGAAAACATTCAGTACTTC.

The chain recombines TRBV19 with TRBJ1-1; 11 nucleotides match TRBD1. V shed 3 bases and J 4 bases; nucleotides not matched to a gene: 4. The germline V gene has CDR1 LNHDA and CDR2 SQIVND (reference sequence). The CDR3 spans 15 residues. The CDR3 coding sequence is TGTGCCAGTAGTATCGGACAGGGGGCGCGCACTGAAGCTTTCTTT. It yields the protein CASSIGQGARTEAFF.

This clone was detected only once. The rearrangement links TRBV19 to TRBJ2-7; D might be TRBD1 (5 bases). CDR3 length equals 14 residues. CDR1 and CDR2 from the germline V gene are LNHDA and SQIVND (reference sequence). V lost 6 bases to trimming and J lost 0 bases, with 12 bases between them. The CDR3 protein is CASSLLDTSYEQYF. CDR3 nucleotides: TGTGCCAGTAGCCTCCTGGACACCTCCTACGAGCAGTACTTC.

The chain is built from TRBV18 and TRBJ1-4; 7 bases align to TRBD1. V trimming: 3 bases; J trimming: 0 bases; junction bases outside the gene matches: 4. The CDR3 extends over 16 amino acids. Germline loops: CDR1 KGHSH, CDR2 LQKENI. The CDR3 sequence is CASSPGTAATNEKLFF. The CDR3 DNA reads as TGTGCCAGCTCACCCGGGACAGCTGCAACTAATGAAAAACTGTTTTTT.

The chain combines TRBV18 with TRBJ2-1, with 13 bases fitting TRBD2. Germline V gene sequence: CDR1 KGHSH, CDR2 LQKENI. CDR3 length: 15 residues. V was pared by 7 bases and J by 8 bases, with 8 bases of the junction left unmatched. The CDR3 is CASLQLAGGFDEQFF. The CDR3 bases are TGTGCCAGCTTGCAACTAGCGGGGGGGTTCGATGAGCAGTTCTTC.

This clone was found once. V usage is TRBV9 and J usage is TRBJ2-2, with D possibly called TRBD1 or TRBD2 (5 bases each). Trimming stripped 4 bases from V and 2 bases from J, with 9 bases between. The CDR3 is 14 amino acids. Germline lookup yields CDR1 SGDLS and CDR2 YYNGEE. CDR3 in DNA: TGTGCCAGCAGCTGGGGACCAAACACCGGGGAGCTGTTTTTT. Amino acids: CASSWGPNTGELFF.

This sequence joins TRBV19 and TRBJ2-7, with 10 bases aligning to TRBD1. The CDR3 is 15 residues long. The ends lost 2 bases at V and 4 bases at J; junction bases unmatched: 5. The germline gives CDR1 LNHDA, CDR2 SQIVND (reference sequence). The CDR3 protein is CASSIFGTGVYEQYF. The CDR3 DNA follows: TGTGCCAGTAGTATATTTGGGACAGGGGTGTACGAGCAGTACTTC.

The rearrangement uses TRBV28 and TRBJ1-5; tentatively, D is TRBD1 (5 bases). Trimming removed 7 bases at V and 9 bases at J, with 16 bases between. The CDR3 is 13 residues long. CDR1 and CDR2 (germline): MDHEN, SYDVKM. In nucleotides, the CDR3 is TGTGCCAGCAACCCGGACACAGTAGGGCCCCAGCATTTT. Translation gives CASNPDTVGPQHF.